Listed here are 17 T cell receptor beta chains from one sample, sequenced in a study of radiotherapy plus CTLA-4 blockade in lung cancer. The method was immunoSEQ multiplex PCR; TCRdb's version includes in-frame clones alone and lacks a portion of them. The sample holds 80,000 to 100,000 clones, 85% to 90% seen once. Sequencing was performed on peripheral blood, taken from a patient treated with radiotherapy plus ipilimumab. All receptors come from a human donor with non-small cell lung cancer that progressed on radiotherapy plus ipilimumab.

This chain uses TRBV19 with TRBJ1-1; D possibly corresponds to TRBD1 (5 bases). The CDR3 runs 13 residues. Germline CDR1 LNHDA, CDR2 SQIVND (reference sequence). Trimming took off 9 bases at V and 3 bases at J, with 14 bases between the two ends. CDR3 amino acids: CASSDRVYTEAFF. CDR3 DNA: TGTGCCAGCTCCGACAGAGTTTACACTGAAGCTTTCTTT.

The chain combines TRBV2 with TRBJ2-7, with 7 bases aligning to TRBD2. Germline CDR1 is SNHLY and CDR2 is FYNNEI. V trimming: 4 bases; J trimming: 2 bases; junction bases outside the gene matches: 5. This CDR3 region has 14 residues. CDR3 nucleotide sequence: TGTGCCAGCAGTGGGTGGGGGGGAACCTACGAGCAGTACTTC. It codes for CASSGWGGTYEQYF.

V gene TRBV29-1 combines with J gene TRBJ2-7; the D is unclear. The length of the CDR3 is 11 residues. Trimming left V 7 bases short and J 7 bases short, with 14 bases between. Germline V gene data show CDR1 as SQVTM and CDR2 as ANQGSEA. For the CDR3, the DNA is TGCAGCGGCCGGACGGCCATGGAGCAGTACTTC. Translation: CSGRTAMEQYF.

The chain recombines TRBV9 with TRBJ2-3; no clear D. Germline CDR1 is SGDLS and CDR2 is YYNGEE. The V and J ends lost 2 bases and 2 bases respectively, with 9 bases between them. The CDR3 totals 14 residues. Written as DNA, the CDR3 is TGTGCCAGCAGCGTTAGACTGCACACAGATACGCAGTATTTT. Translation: CASSVRLHTDTQYF.

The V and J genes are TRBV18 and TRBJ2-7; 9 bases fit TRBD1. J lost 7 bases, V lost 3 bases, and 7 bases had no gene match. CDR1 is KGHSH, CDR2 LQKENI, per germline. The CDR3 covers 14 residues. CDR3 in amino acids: CASSPTGGGVEQYF. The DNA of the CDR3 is TGTGCCAGCTCACCGACAGGGGGAGGCGTTGAGCAGTACTTC.

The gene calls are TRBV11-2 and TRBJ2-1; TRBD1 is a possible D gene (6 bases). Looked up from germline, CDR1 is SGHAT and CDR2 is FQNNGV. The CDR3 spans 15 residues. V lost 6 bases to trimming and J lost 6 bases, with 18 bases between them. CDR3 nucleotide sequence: TGTGCCAGCAGAAGTTTAGCAGGGGTTCGCAATGAGCAGTTCTTC. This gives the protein CASRSLAGVRNEQFF.

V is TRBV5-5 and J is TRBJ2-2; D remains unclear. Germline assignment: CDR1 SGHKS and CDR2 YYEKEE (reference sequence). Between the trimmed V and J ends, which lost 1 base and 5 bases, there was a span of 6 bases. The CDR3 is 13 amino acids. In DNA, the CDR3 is TGTGCCAGCAGCTTGACAGCAACCGGGGAGCTGTTTTTT. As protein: CASSLTATGELFF.

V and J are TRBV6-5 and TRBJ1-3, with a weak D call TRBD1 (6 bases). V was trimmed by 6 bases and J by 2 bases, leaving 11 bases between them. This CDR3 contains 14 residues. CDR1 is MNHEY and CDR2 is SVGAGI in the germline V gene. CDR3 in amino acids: CASRMDSPGNTIYF. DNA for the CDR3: TGTGCCAGCAGGATGGACAGCCCTGGAAACACCATATATTTT.

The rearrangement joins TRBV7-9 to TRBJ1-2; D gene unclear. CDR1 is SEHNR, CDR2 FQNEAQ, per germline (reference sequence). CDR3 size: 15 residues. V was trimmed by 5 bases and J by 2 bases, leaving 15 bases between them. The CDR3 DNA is TGTGCCAGCAGCAGTGACCTTAGGAAGAACTATGGCTACACCTTC. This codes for CASSSDLRKNYGYTF.

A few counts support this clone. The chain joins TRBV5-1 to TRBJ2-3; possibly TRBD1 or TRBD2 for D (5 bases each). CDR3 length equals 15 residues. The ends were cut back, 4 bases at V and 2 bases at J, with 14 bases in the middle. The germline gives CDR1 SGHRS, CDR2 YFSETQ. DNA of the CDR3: TGCGCCAGCAGCCTTATGGGGGAAACCACAGATACGCAGTATTTT. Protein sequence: CASSLMGETTDTQYF.

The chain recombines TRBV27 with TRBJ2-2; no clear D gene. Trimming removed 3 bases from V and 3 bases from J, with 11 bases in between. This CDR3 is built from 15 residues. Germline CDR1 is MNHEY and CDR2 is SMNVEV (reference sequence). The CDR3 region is CASSLAGWYTGELFF. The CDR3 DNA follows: TGTGCCAGCAGTTTGGCCGGGTGGTACACCGGGGAGCTGTTTTTT.

This chain's CDR3 is CASSYRTSGRDEQFF. The CDR3 DNA reads as TGTGCCAGCAGCTACCGGACTAGCGGGAGGGATGAGCAGTTCTTC. The V gene is TRBV7-3, the J gene TRBJ2-1, with 15 bases aligning to TRBD2. The germline gives CDR1 SGHTA, CDR2 FQGTGA. With 4 bases clipped from V and 8 bases from J, the junction kept 3 bases outside the gene matches. The CDR3 has 15 residues.

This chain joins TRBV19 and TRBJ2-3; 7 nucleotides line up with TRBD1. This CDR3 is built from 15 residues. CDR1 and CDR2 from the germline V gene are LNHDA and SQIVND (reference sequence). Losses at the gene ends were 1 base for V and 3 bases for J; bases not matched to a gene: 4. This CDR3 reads CASSIVTGSTDTQYF. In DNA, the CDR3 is TGTGCCAGTAGTATAGTGACAGGGTCTACAGATACGCAGTATTTT.

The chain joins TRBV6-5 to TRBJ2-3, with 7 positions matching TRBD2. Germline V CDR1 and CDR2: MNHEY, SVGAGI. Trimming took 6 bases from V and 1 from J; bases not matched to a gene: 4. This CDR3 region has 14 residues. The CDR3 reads CASRLAIGTDTQYF. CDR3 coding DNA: TGTGCCAGCAGACTAGCGATAGGCACAGATACGCAGTATTTT.

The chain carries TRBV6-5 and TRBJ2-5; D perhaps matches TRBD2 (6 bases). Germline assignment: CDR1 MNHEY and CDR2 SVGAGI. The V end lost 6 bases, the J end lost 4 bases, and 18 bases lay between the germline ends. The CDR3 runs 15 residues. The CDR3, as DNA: TGTGCCAGCAGCCAGACGGGACGGGAGAGAGAGACCCAGTACTTC. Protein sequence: CASSQTGRERETQYF.

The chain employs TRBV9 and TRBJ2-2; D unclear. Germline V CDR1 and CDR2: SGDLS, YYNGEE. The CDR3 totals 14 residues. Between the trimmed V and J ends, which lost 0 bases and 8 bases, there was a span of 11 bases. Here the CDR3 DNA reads TGTGCCAGCAGCGTAGCTCCGGATTCTGGGGAGCTGTTTTTT. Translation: CASSVAPDSGELFF.

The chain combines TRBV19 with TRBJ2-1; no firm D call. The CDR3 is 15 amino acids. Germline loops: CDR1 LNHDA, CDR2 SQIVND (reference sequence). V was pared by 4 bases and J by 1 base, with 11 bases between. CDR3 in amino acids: CASSTPLGSYNEQFF. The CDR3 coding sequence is TGTGCCAGTAGTACCCCTTTGGGTTCCTACAATGAGCAGTTCTTC.